This T cell receptor beta chain was recorded in a study of CXCR3-negative and CXCR3-positive naive CD8 T cells. On this clonotype: Antigen unknown.

Preparation of TRB cDNA libraries relied on 5' RACE carrying UMI labels. TCRdb reprocessed the 5' RACE reads, with one entry per CDR3 protein and no DNA. The sample totals about 89,000 distinct CDR3 sequences; its top ten clones hold less than 0.6%. Investigators sorted each CD8+ T cell subset in triplicate, taking under 350,000 cells each time. Naivety in CD8+ T cells corresponded to a CD45RO-CCR7+CD27+CD95- phenotype. Study-wide results and limits: Much lower diversity was found in memory CD8+ cells, while both naive subsets had comparably high diversity. Naive CXCR3-negative and CXCR3-positive cells had similar TRBV-TRBJ usage; memory differed. Hydrophobicity of TRB CDR3s was greater in CXCR3-positive naive cells than in CXCR3-negative naive cells.

The sequencing sample was made of naive CXCR3+ CD8+ T cells from blood. Subset described: CD45RO-CCR7+CD27+CD95- naive CD8+ T cells expressing CXCR3 (TNR3+). The sequence came from a human donor in good health. Some clones in this sample may be carry-over from other donors' samples.

CDR3 sequence: CASSYRGGKLFF. The rearrangement joins TRBV28 to TRBJ1-4. Germline V gene data show CDR1 as MDHEN and CDR2 as SYDVKM. The CDR3 runs 12 residues.